This T cell receptor beta chain was captured by sequencing in a study of blood T cell repertoires in COVID-19. Study information: COVID-19 samples, acute and convalescent, were from the United States, Italy and Spain.

Original data processing: Using reference gene primer amplification, nucleated cell counts were estimated. Assay: immunoSEQ multiplex PCR; the TCRdb copy retains only in-frame clones and omits some. V and J calls and clone size come straight from that table; D and trimming were deduced from the DNA. The sample includes about 54,000 clones, around 83% of them seen just once. CDR3 length equals 14 residues. The V gene's germline CDR1 is MNHEY and CDR2 SMNVEV (reference sequence). V was shortened by 2 bases and J by 2 bases, with 6 bases between the two germline ends. The clonotype comes from a human donor in a cohort sampled during active or convalescent COVID-19. The specimen was peripheral blood. V is TRBV27 and J is TRBJ2-2; D is ambiguous. The CDR3 spells CASSLVKNTGELFF. CDR3 nucleotides: TGTGCCAGCAGTTTAGTTAAAAACACCGGGGAGCTGTTTTTT.